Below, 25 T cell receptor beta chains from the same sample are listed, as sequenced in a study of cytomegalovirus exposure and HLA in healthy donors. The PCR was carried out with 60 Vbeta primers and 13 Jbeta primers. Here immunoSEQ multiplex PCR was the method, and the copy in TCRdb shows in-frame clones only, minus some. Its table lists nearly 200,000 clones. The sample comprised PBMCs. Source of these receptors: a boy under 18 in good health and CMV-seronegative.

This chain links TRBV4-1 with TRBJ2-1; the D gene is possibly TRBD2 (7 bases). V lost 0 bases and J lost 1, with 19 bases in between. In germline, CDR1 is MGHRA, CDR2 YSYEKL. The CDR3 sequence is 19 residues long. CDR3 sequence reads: CASSQEFGGGSVSYNEQFF. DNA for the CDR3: TGCGCCAGCAGCCAAGAATTCGGGGGCGGGAGCGTTTCCTACAATGAGCAGTTCTTC.

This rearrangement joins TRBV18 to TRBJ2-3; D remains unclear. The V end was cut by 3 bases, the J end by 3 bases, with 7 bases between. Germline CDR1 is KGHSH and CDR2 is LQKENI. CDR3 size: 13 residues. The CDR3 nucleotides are TGTGCCAGCTCACCGCTCGGGACAGATACGCAGTATTTT. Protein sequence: CASSPLGTDTQYF.

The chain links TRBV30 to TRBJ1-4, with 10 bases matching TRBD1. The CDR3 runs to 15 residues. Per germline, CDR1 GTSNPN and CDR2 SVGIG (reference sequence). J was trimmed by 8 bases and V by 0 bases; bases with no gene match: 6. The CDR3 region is CAWSVRGQGEEKLFF. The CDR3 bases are TGTGCCTGGAGTGTACGCGGACAGGGGGAAGAAAAACTGTTTTTT.

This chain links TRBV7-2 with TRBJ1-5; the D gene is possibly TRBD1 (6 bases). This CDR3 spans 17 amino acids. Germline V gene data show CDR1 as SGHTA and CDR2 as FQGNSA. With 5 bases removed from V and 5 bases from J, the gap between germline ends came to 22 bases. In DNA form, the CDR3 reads TGTGCCAGCAGCCCTCTCCACAGGGTTGCGGTCTATCAGCCCCAGCATTTT. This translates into CASSPLHRVAVYQPQHF.

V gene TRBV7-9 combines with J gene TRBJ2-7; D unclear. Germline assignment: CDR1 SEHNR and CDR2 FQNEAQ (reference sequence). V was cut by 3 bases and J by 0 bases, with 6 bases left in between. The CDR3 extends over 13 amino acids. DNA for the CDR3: TGTGCCAGCAGCTTTGGCAACTCCTACGAGCAGTACTTC. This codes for CASSFGNSYEQYF.

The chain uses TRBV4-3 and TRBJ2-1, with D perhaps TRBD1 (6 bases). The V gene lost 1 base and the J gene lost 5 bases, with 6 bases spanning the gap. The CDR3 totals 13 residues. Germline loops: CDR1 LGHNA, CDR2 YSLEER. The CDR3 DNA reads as TGCGCCAGCAGCCAAGGGGGGCACAATGAGCAGTTCTTC. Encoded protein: CASSQGGHNEQFF.

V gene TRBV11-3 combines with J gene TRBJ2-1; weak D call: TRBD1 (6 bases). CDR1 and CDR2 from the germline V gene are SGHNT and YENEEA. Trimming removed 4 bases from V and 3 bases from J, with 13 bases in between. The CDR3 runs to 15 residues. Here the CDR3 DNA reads TGTGCCAGCAGCTCGGACAGAGGTGTCTACAATGAGCAGTTCTTC. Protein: CASSSDRGVYNEQFF.

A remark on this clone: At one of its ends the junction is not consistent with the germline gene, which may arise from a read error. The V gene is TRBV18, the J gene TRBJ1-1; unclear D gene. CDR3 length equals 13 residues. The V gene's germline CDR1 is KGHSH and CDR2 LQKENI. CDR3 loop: CASSPSQRTEAFF. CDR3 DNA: TGTGCCAGCTCACCCTCCCAGAGGACTGAGGCTTTCTTT.

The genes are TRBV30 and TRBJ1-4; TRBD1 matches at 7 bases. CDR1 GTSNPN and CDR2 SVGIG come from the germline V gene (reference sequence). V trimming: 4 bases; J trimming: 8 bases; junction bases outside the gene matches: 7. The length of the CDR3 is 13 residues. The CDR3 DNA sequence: TGTGCCTGGACGGAGGGGGCGTCGGAAAAACTGTTTTTT. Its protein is CAWTEGASEKLFF.

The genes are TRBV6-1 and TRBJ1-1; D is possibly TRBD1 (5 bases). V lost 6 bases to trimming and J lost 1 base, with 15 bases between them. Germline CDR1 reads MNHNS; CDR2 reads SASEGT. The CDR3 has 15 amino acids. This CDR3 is CASSVAGTGNTEAFF. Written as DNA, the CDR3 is TGTGCCAGCAGCGTCGCCGGGACTGGGAACACTGAAGCTTTCTTT.

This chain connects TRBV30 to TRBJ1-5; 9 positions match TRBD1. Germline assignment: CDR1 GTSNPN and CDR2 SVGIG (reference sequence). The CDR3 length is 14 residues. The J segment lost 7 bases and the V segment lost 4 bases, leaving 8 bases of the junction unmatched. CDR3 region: CAWTHGQGRQPQHF. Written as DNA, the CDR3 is TGTGCCTGGACCCACGGACAGGGGCGCCAGCCCCAGCATTTT. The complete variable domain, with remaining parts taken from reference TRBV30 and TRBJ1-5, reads SQTIHQWPATLVQPVGSPLSLECTVEGTSNPNLYWYRQAAGRGLQLLFYSVGIGQISSEVPQNLSASRPQDRQFILSSKKLLLSDSGFYLCAWTHGQGRQPQHFGDGTRLSIL.

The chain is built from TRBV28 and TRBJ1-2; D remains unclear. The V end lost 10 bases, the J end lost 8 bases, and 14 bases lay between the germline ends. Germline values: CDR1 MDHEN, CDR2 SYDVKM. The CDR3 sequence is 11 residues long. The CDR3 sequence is CATPAEGGYTF. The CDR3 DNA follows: TGTGCCACTCCCGCCGAGGGCGGCTACACCTTC.

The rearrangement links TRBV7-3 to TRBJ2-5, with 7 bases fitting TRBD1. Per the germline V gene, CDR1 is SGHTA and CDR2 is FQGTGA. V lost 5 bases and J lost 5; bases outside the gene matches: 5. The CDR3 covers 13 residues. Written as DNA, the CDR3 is TGTGCCAGCAGCCACAGGGGTGGCGAGACCCAGTACTTC. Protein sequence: CASSHRGGETQYF.

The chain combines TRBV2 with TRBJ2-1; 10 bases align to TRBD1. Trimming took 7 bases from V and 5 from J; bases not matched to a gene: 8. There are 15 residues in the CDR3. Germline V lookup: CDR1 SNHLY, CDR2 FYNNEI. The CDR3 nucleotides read TGTGCCAGCACCCGACAGGGGGCGTCTAACAATGAGCAGTTCTTC. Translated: CASTRQGASNNEQFF.

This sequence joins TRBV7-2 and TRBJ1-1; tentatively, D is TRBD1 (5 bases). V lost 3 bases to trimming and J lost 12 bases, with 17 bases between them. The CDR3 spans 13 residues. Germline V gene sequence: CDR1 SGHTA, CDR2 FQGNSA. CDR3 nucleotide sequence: TGTGCCAGCAGCTTTGACAGCCTATCCGAAACTTTCTTT. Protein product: CASSFDSLSETFF.

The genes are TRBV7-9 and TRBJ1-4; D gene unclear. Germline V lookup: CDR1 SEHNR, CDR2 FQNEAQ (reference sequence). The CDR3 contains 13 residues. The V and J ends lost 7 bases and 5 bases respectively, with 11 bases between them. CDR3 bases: TGTGCCAGCACCTTGGGCGCAAATGAAAAACTGTTTTTT. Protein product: CASTLGANEKLFF.

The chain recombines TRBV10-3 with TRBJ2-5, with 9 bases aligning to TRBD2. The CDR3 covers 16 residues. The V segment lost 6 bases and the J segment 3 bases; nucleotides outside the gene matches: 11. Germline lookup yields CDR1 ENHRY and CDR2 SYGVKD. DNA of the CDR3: TGTGCCATCAGGCAGCCGGGACTAGCAGGGAAAGAGACCCAGTACTTC. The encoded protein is CAIRQPGLAGKETQYF.

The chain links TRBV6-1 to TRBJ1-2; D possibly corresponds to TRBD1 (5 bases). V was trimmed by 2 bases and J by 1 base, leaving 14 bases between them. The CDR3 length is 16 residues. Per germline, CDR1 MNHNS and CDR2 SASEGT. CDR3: CASSERGATINYGYTF. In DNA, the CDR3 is TGTGCCAGCAGTGAAAGGGGCGCGACCATTAACTATGGCTACACCTTC.

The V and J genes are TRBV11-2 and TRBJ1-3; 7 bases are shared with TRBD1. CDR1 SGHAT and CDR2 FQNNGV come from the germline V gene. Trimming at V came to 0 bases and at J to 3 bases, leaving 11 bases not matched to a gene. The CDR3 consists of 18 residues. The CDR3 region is CASSLDLTRGLGGNTIYF. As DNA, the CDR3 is TGTGCCAGCAGCTTAGATCTGACAAGGGGGCTGGGTGGAAACACCATATATTTT.

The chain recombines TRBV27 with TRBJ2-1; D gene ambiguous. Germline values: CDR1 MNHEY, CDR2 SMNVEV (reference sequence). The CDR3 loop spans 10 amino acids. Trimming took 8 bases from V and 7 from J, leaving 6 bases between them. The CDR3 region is CASGLNEQFF. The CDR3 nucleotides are TGTGCCAGCGGCTTGAATGAGCAGTTCTTC.

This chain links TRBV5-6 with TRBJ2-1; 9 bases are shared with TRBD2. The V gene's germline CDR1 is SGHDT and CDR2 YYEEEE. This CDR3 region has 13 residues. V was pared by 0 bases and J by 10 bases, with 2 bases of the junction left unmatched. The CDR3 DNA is TGTGCCAGCAGCTTGGCCCTAGCGGGGGAGCAGTTCTTC. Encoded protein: CASSLALAGEQFF.

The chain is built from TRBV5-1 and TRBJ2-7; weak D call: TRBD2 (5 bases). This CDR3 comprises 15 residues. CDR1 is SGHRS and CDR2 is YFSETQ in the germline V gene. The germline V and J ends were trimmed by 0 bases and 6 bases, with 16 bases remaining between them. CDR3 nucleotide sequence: TGCGCCAGCAGCTTGGGGCTACCGGGGAGCTCCGAGCAGTACTTC. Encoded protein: CASSLGLPGSSEQYF.

The CDR3: CASNLWRGSSNTEAFF. CDR3 nucleotides: TGTGCCAGCAACCTATGGCGGGGGTCCTCGAACACTGAAGCTTTCTTT. This rearrangement joins TRBV28 to TRBJ1-1; possibly TRBD1 for D (5 bases). This CDR3 comprises 16 residues. Trimming shortened V by 7 bases and J by 1 base, and 19 bases separated the two germline ends. Germline V gene lookup returns CDR1 MDHEN and CDR2 SYDVKM.

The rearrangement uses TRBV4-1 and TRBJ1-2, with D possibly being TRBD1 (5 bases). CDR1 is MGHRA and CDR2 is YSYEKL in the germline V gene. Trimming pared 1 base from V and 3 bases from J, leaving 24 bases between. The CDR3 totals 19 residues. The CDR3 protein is CASSQVRMRSGTLDYGYTF. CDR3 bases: TGCGCCAGCAGCCAAGTTAGGATGAGATCAGGGACTTTAGACTATGGCTACACCTTC.

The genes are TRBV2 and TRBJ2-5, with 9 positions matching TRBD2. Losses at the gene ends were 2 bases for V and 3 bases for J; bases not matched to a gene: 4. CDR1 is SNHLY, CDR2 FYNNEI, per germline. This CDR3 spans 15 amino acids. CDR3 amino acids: CASSELAGIKETQYF. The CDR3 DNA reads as TGTGCCAGCAGTGAACTAGCGGGGATTAAAGAGACCCAGTACTTC.